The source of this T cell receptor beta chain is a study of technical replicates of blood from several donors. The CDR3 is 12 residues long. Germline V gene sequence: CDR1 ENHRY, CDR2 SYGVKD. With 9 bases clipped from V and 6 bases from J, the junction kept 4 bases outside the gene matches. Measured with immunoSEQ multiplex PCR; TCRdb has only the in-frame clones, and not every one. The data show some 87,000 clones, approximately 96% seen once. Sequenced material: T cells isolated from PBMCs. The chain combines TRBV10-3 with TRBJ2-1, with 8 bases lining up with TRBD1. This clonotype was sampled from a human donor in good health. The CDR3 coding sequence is TGTGCCATGGGGACAGGATTCAATGAGCAGTTCTTC. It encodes CAMGTGFNEQFF.